This T cell receptor (beta chain) originates from a study of shared clonotypes between healthy human individuals. Study-level points and caveats: Naive subsets typically showed greater estimated richness than memory subsets. Several donors had roughly 5% of their naive CD4 clonotypes in common.

This CDR3 has 13 amino acids. The V gene lost 8 bases and the J gene lost 4 bases, with 11 bases spanning the gap. The V gene's germline CDR1 is SGHVS and CDR2 FNYEAQ. Points on this clone: The antigen remains undetermined.

Measured with immunoSEQ multiplex PCR; TCRdb has only the in-frame clones, and not every one. The table has 2 million to 2.5 million clones, approximately 96% seen once. This clonotype was obtained from a man aged 18 to 30 in good health. The sample consisted of naive CD4+ T cells sorted from blood. The subset denotes: CD45RA+ positively selected. The chain combines TRBV7-6 with TRBJ2-2; D uncertain. The CDR3 DNA reads TGTGCCAGCGGGCCAATCGGCACCGGGGAGCTGTTTTTT. Protein: CASGPIGTGELFF.